This T cell receptor (beta chain) was obtained from a study of cytomegalovirus exposure and HLA in healthy donors. Notes on the study in general: The CMV antigen specificity of a few CMV-associated chains was confirmed through in vitro analysis.

This CDR3 spans 13 amino acids. Trimming pared 2 bases from V and 1 base from J, leaving 5 bases between. Germline V CDR1 and CDR2: LNHDA, SQIVND (reference sequence). Only a few counts were recorded for this clone. Its specificity is not known. Primers included in the PCR were 60 Vbeta and 13 Jbeta primers. Some clones are missing from TCRdb's copy, which holds only in-frame ones; the method was immunoSEQ multiplex PCR. The sample carries 130,000 or so clones, around 8.5% recorded once. Sequenced material: PBMCs. This TCR came from a man in his forties in good health and CMV-seronegative. This rearrangement joins TRBV19 to TRBJ2-5; D unresolved. The CDR3 DNA sequence: TGTGCCAGTAGTATAAATATCCAAGAGACCCAGTACTTC. This sequence encodes CASSINIQETQYF.